This TCR beta chain comes out of a study of blood T cell repertoires in COVID-19. Whole-study context: Whether acute or convalescent, the COVID-19 samples came from the United States, Italy and Spain. T cells, B-cell-depleted T cells, or PBMCs provided the cDNA or gDNA that served as material.

V lost 0 bases and J 6 bases, leaving 14 bases between the germline ends. This CDR3 region has 16 residues. Germline assignment: CDR1 MNHEY and CDR2 SVGEGT. Patients from Seattle were sampled longitudinally, starting during active infection. Original data processing: Counts of nucleated cells, estimated from reference gene primer amplification, were obtained. Method: immunoSEQ multiplex PCR; TCRdb's copy keeps in-frame clones and lacks some. D and trimming were read from the DNA, whereas the V and J calls and clone size are those reported in that table. The table records about 190,000 clones, about 86% of them present only once.

V usage is TRBV6-2 or TRBV6-3 and J usage is TRBJ2-2; possibly TRBD1 for D (6 bases). The sequence came from a woman in her 70s with COVID-19, enrolled during active disease. Sequencing used peripheral blood. Here the CDR3 reads CASSYSRGQYPGELFF. The DNA of the CDR3 is TGTGCCAGCAGTTACTCGAGGGGACAATACCCCGGGGAGCTGTTTTTT.